Listed here are 32 T cell receptor beta chains from one sample, sequenced in a study of technical replicates of blood from a handful of donors. Some clones are missing from TCRdb's copy, which holds only in-frame ones; the method was immunoSEQ multiplex PCR. The top ten hold approximately 0.3% of the sample, which has some 80,000 clones, 90% to 97% seen once. Sequenced input: T cells isolated from PBMCs. These receptors were taken from a human donor in good health.

The V and J genes are TRBV13 and TRBJ1-1, with a weak D call TRBD1 (6 bases). In germline, CDR1 is PRHDT, CDR2 FYEKMQ (reference sequence). The CDR3 runs 14 residues. V was shortened by 2 bases and J by 11 bases, with 18 bases between the two germline ends. The chain's CDR3 is CASSLYRDTPGAFF. The DNA for the CDR3 is TGTGCCAGCAGCTTATATCGGGACACTCCGGGGGCTTTCTTT.

The CDR3 loop reads CASSATGGRETQYF. The DNA for the CDR3 is TGTGCCAGCTCAGCGACAGGGGGACGAGAGACCCAGTACTTC. This chain joins TRBV18 and TRBJ2-5; 9 positions agree with TRBD1. The CDR3 is made up of 14 amino acids. Germline values: CDR1 KGHSH, CDR2 LQKENI. Unmatched junction bases numbered 5, after V lost 5 bases and J lost 4 bases.

The chain links TRBV6-4 to TRBJ2-3; the match to TRBD2 covers 9 bases. This CDR3 comprises 15 residues. The germline V gene has CDR1 MRHNA and CDR2 SNTAGT. The trim removed 4 bases at V and 0 bases at J, leaving 2 bases unmatched. The CDR3 loop reads CASSGGLASTDTQYF. The CDR3 DNA follows: TGTGCCAGCAGTGGAGGACTAGCGAGCACAGATACGCAGTATTTT.

The chain recombines TRBV4-2 with TRBJ2-3, with D possibly being TRBD1 (6 bases). The CDR3 has 18 residues. CDR1 and CDR2 from the germline V gene are LGHNA and YNFKEQ. V was cut by 4 bases and J by 0 bases, with 20 bases left in between. The CDR3 bases are TGTGCCAGCAGCCTTGGGCAGGGGACGTTTACTAGCACAGATACGCAGTATTTT. Translating it yields CASSLGQGTFTSTDTQYF.

The chain links TRBV9 to TRBJ2-1; possibly TRBD1 for D (6 bases). Germline V lookup: CDR1 SGDLS, CDR2 YYNGEE. This CDR3 has 14 residues. The V gene lost 4 bases and the J gene lost 5 bases, with 13 bases spanning the gap. CDR3: CASSPRTVNNEQFF. The CDR3 nucleotides read TGTGCCAGCAGCCCCCGGACAGTTAACAATGAGCAGTTCTTC.

The chain uses TRBV9 and TRBJ2-2; D may be TRBD1 (5 bases). The V and J ends lost 0 bases and 0 bases respectively, with 9 bases between them. Germline CDR1 SGDLS, CDR2 YYNGEE. The CDR3 loop spans 16 amino acids. The CDR3 loop reads CASSVAGLANTGELFF. The CDR3 region has the DNA TGTGCCAGCAGCGTAGCAGGGCTCGCGAACACCGGGGAGCTGTTTTTT.

The rearrangement uses TRBV27 and TRBJ2-3; no clear D. Trimming pared 3 bases from V and 6 bases from J, leaving 16 bases between. CDR1 is MNHEY, CDR2 SMNVEV, per germline (reference sequence). This CDR3 has 15 amino acids. The CDR3 sequence: CASSLFYSFRDTQYF. CDR3 nucleotide sequence: TGTGCCAGCAGTTTGTTTTACTCTTTTCGGGATACGCAGTATTTT.

Here the CDR3 DNA reads TGTGCCAGCGTTACTTGGCGGGAGTCCTACAATGAGCAGTTCTTC. Translated: CASVTWRESYNEQFF. The chain carries TRBV2 and TRBJ2-1; 7 nucleotides agree with TRBD2. The germline CDR1 and CDR2 sequences are SNHLY and FYNNEI. The CDR3 is 15 amino acids. Losses at the gene ends were 8 bases for V and 1 base for J; bases not matched to a gene: 8.

The chain combines TRBV11-1 with TRBJ2-2, with a tentative D call TRBD1 (5 bases). The CDR3 runs to 13 residues. CDR1 and CDR2 from the germline V gene are SGHAT and FQDESV (reference sequence). CDR3 in amino acids: CGQGSTNTGELFF. DNA of the CDR3: TGTGGTCAGGGATCGACGAACACCGGGGAGCTGTTTTTT.

The chain employs TRBV6-5 and TRBJ1-4, with D perhaps TRBD1 (6 bases). V lost 6 bases and J 8 bases, leaving 10 bases between the germline ends. CDR1 is MNHEY, CDR2 SVGAGI, per germline. The CDR3 loop spans 12 amino acids. CDR3 DNA sequence: TGTGCCAGCAGGGACAGCCGAGAAAAACTGTTTTTT. This encodes CASRDSREKLFF.

This clone has a single count. The rearrangement links TRBV9 to TRBJ2-1; 10 bases are a match to TRBD1. Unmatched junction bases numbered 3, after V lost 3 bases and J lost 3 bases. Germline V lookup: CDR1 SGDLS, CDR2 YYNGEE. The CDR3 spans 15 residues. The CDR3 sequence is CASSAWTGGYNEQFF. As DNA, the CDR3 is TGTGCCAGCAGCGCCTGGACAGGGGGCTACAATGAGCAGTTCTTC.

Points on this clone: The sample has other DNA sequences that encode this CDR3 too. CDR3 in DNA: TGCAGCGTTGCCCGGGGGTCCATGAACACTGAAGCTTTCTTT. This codes for CSVARGSMNTEAFF. V and J are TRBV29-1 and TRBJ1-1; possibly TRBD1 for D (5 bases). The germline V and J ends were trimmed by 4 bases and 0 bases, with 12 bases remaining between them. CDR3 size: 14 residues. CDR1 SQVTM and CDR2 ANQGSEA come from the germline V gene.

The chain links TRBV7-9 to TRBJ2-7, with D possibly TRBD1 on 5 matching bases. From germline, CDR1 is SEHNR and CDR2 FQNEAQ (reference sequence). The CDR3 runs 16 residues. The germline V and J ends were trimmed by 5 bases and 0 bases, with 17 bases remaining between them. CDR3 bases: TGTGCCAGCAGCCCCCTTGACAGCTCCCTCTCCTACGAGCAGTACTTC. Its translation: CASSPLDSSLSYEQYF.

The V call is TRBV19, the J call TRBJ2-1; TRBD2 matches 9 bases. CDR3 length equals 16 residues. The J segment lost 9 bases and the V segment lost 5 bases, leaving 14 bases of the junction unmatched. The germline CDR1 and CDR2 sequences are LNHDA and SQIVND (reference sequence). As DNA, the CDR3 is TGTGCCAGTAGTCCCTGGCTAGCGGGGACGGGGCCTGAGCAGTTCTTC. This sequence encodes CASSPWLAGTGPEQFF.

Turning to this clone: Compared with germline, one end of the junction differs, possibly owing to a read error. The V and J genes are TRBV5-5 and TRBJ1-1; no reliable D call. The germline V gene has CDR1 SGHKS and CDR2 YYEKEE (reference sequence). The CDR3 runs 12 residues. The CDR3 loop is CASSLVNSEAFF. The DNA for the CDR3 is TGTGCCAGCAGCTTGGTGAACAGTGAAGCTTTCTTT. Full variable domain (rest looked up from reference TRBV5-5 and TRBJ1-1): DAGVTQSPTHLIKTRGQQVTLRCSPISGHKSVSWYQQVLGQGPQFIFQYYEKEERGRGNFPDRFSARQFPNYSSELNVNALLLGDSALYLCASSLVNSEAFFGQGTRLTVV.

The chain carries TRBV27 and TRBJ2-7; 9 bases line up with TRBD2. The germline CDR1 and CDR2 sequences are MNHEY and SMNVEV (reference sequence). The length of the CDR3 is 15 residues. The trim removed 3 bases at V and 2 bases at J, leaving 5 bases unmatched. The CDR3 DNA sequence: TGTGCCAGCAGTTTGCGGGAGGGTTATCCCTACGAGCAGTACTTC. Residues: CASSLREGYPYEQYF.

J is TRBJ2-1 and V is TRBV7-2; 12 positions match TRBD2. Germline V gene lookup returns CDR1 SGHTA and CDR2 FQGNSA. CDR3 size: 14 residues. The V gene end was trimmed by 8 bases and the J gene end by 5 bases; junction bases not matched to a gene: 4. The CDR3 sequence: CASGGLAGNNEQFF. The CDR3 DNA is TGTGCCAGCGGCGGACTAGCGGGGAACAATGAGCAGTTCTTC.

The chain carries TRBV11-3 and TRBJ2-1, with TRBD2 identical over 10 bases. J gave up 9 bases and V 5 bases, and 4 bases lay outside the gene matches. Germline values: CDR1 SGHNT, CDR2 YENEEA. CDR3 size: 13 residues. The CDR3 DNA sequence: TGTGCCAGCAGCCGGACTAGCGGCCGTGAGCAGTTCTTC. Residues: CASSRTSGREQFF.

The chain couples TRBV2 to TRBJ1-5; D not certain. This CDR3 is built from 14 residues. The germline gives CDR1 SNHLY, CDR2 FYNNEI. The ends were cut back, 7 bases at V and 0 bases at J, with 10 bases in the middle. The CDR3 nucleotides read TGTGCCAGCACCAAGAGTTTTAGCAATCAGCCCCAGCATTTT. Its protein product is CASTKSFSNQPQHF.

The chain carries TRBV19 and TRBJ2-7; 11 bases are shared with TRBD1. The germline CDR1 and CDR2 sequences are LNHDA and SQIVND (reference sequence). CDR3 size: 14 residues. V gave up 4 bases and J gave up 6 bases; unmatched junction bases: 5. CDR3 bases: TGTGCCAGTAGTAGGGACAGGGGGATCTCCGAGCAGTACTTC. Translated: CASSRDRGISEQYF.

The chain has TRBV4-1 and TRBJ2-1; TRBD1 agrees at 8 bases. After removal of 4 bases from V and 4 bases from J, the junction contained 9 bases not matched to a gene. Germline CDR1 reads MGHRA; CDR2 reads YSYEKL. The CDR3 covers 16 residues. The CDR3 here is CASSRSAGGFYNEQFF. The CDR3 nucleotides are TGCGCCAGCAGCCGGTCGGCAGGGGGCTTTTACAATGAGCAGTTCTTC.

The gene calls are TRBV7-2 and TRBJ1-2, with D possibly matching TRBD1 (6 bases). V was clipped by 5 bases and J by 5 bases, with 18 bases between them. Germline CDR1 is SGHTA and CDR2 is FQGNSA. This CDR3 contains 15 residues. The CDR3 here is CASSLNSQGKYGYTF. CDR3 coding DNA: TGTGCCAGCAGCCTCAACTCTCAGGGGAAATATGGCTACACCTTC.

The V and J genes are TRBV6-5 and TRBJ1-2, with D tentatively TRBD1 (6 bases). Germline V lookup: CDR1 MNHEY, CDR2 SVGAGI. The CDR3 spans 13 residues. V was trimmed by 6 bases and J by 4 bases, leaving 12 bases between them. CDR3 nucleotide sequence: TGTGCCAGCAGCAACGACAGGCTCTATGGCTACACCTTC. Translating it yields CASSNDRLYGYTF.

This chain connects TRBV29-1 to TRBJ2-7; 7 positions agree with TRBD1. CDR1 and CDR2 from the germline V gene are SQVTM and ANQGSEA. The CDR3 has 17 amino acids. V gave up 4 bases and J gave up 2 bases; unmatched junction bases: 17. The DNA of the CDR3 is TGCAGCGTTGGGTCGGACAGGTTACGGCGGAGCCCCTACGAGCAGTACTTC. Its translation is CSVGSDRLRRSPYEQYF.

The rearrangement joins TRBV7-2 to TRBJ1-1, with D unresolved. V was shortened by 2 bases and J by 6 bases, with 10 bases between the two germline ends. Germline CDR1 SGHTA, CDR2 FQGNSA. The CDR3 consists of 13 residues. CDR3 amino acids: CASSLQALAEAFF. The CDR3 region has the DNA TGTGCCAGCAGCTTACAGGCGCTGGCTGAAGCTTTCTTT.

CDR3 region: CSVPKVQGNTEAFF. CDR3 bases: TGCAGCGTCCCAAAGGTACAGGGGAACACTGAAGCTTTCTTT. V gene TRBV29-1 combines with J gene TRBJ1-1, with D possibly matching TRBD1 (6 bases). The CDR3 runs to 14 residues. V dropped 6 bases and J dropped 1 base, with 15 bases sitting between them. Germline values: CDR1 SQVTM, CDR2 ANQGSEA.

Only one count was recorded for this clone. The chain has TRBV14 and TRBJ1-1; D is ambiguous. The CDR3 runs to 13 residues. The V end lost 3 bases, the J end lost 1 base, and 6 bases lay between the germline ends. Germline values: CDR1 SGHDN, CDR2 FVKESK. The CDR3 region has the DNA TGTGCCAGCAGCCACCCGGGGAACACTGAAGCTTTCTTT. Residues: CASSHPGNTEAFF.

The rearrangement uses TRBV27 and TRBJ2-7; TRBD2 might be the D (5 bases). The CDR3 consists of 12 residues. The germline gives CDR1 MNHEY, CDR2 SMNVEV (reference sequence). V was shortened by 3 bases and J by 7 bases, with 10 bases between the two germline ends. CDR3 loop: CASSLAGEEQYF. CDR3 bases: TGTGCCAGCAGTTTGGCCGGGGAAGAGCAGTACTTC.

This chain uses TRBV19 with TRBJ2-1, with 8 bases fitting TRBD2. The junction had 16 bases not matched to a gene; V was cut back by 8 bases and J by 4 bases. Per the germline V gene, CDR1 is LNHDA and CDR2 is SQIVND (reference sequence). CDR3 length equals 17 residues. The CDR3 region is CASRLTPGLGLYNEQFF. In DNA form, the CDR3 reads TGTGCCAGTCGACTAACCCCGGGACTAGGGTTGTACAATGAGCAGTTCTTC.

The chain employs TRBV5-5 and TRBJ2-5; D perhaps matches TRBD1 (5 bases). The V gene lost 4 bases and the J gene lost 0 bases, with 10 bases spanning the gap. CDR1 and CDR2 (germline): SGHKS, YYEKEE (reference sequence). The CDR3 spans 14 residues. The CDR3 reads CASSKDTYQETQYF. For the CDR3, the DNA is TGTGCCAGCAGCAAGGACACGTACCAAGAGACCCAGTACTTC. The full variable domain, in which reference TRBV5-5 and TRBJ2-5 provide the parts outside the CDR3, is DAGVTQSPTHLIKTRGQQVTLRCSPISGHKSVSWYQQVLGQGPQFIFQYYEKEERGRGNFPDRFSARQFPNYSSELNVNALLLGDSALYLCASSKDTYQETQYFGPGTRLLVL.

This clone has a handful of counts. The chain carries TRBV7-2 and TRBJ2-7; 7 positions match TRBD1. Germline V CDR1 and CDR2: SGHTA, FQGNSA. Germline trimming cut 2 bases from V and 3 bases from J; bases unmatched to any gene: 7. The CDR3 length is 15 residues. CDR3 residues: CASSLSGTVGYEQYF. The CDR3 DNA sequence: TGTGCCAGCAGCTTATCCGGGACAGTAGGCTACGAGCAGTACTTC.

V is TRBV5-6 and J is TRBJ1-2; 7 bases agree with TRBD1. V lost 1 base to trimming and J lost 4 bases; unmatched junction nucleotides: 10. The CDR3 length is 16 residues. Germline lookup yields CDR1 SGHDT and CDR2 YYEEEE. CDR3 loop: CASSLPRDPGGYGYTF. In DNA, the CDR3 is TGTGCCAGCAGCTTGCCCCGGGACCCAGGGGGCTATGGCTACACCTTC.